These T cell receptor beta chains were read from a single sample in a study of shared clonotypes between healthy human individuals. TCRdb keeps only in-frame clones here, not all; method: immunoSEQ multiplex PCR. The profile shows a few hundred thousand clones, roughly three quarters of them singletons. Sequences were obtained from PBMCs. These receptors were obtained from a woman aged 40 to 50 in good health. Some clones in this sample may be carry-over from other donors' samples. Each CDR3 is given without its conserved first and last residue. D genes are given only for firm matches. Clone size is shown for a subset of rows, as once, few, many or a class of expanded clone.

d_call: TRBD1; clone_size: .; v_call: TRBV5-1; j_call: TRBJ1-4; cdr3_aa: ASSPLTGDMGVEKLF
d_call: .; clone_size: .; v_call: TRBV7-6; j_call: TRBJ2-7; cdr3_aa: ASSLWDSKSY
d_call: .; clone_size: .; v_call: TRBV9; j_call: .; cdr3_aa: ASSVEGGLREGGELF
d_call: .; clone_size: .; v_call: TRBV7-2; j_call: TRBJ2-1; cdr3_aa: ASSRSLYNEQF
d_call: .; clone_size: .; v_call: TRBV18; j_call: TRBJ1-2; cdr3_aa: ASSPSTPGDYGYT
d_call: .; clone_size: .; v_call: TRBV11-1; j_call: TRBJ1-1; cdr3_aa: ASSLEPPGQMNTEAF
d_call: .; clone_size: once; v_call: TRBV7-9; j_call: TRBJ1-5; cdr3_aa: ASSLAGGNQPQH
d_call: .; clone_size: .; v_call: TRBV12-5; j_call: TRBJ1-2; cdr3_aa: ASGLGLGNYGYT
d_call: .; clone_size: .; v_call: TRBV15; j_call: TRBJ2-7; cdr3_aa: ATSAGTYEQY
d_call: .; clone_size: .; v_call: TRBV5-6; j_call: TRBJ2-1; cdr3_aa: ASSLGSRYNEQF
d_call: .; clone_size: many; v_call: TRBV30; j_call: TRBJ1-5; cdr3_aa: AWSSRGLDDQPQH
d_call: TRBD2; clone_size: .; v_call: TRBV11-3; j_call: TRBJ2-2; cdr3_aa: ASSPTSGRSGELF
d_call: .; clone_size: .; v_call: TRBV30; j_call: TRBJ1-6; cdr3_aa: AWSVWGNNSPLH
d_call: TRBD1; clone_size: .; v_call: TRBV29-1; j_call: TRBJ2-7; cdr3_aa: SVQDRASYEQY
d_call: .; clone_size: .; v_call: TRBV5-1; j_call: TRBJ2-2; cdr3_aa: ASSLGPEGIDTGELF
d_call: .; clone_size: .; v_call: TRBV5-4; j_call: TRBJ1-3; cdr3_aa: ASSPDPTNTIY
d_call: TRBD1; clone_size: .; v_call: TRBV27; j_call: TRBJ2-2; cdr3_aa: ASTPLGTANTGELF
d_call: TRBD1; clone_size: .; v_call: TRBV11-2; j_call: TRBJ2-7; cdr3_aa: ASSLGTGFSYEQY
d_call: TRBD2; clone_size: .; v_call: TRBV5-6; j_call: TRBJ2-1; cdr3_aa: ASSLGPSGRAEEQF
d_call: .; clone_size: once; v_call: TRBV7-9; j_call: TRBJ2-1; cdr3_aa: ASSLGRGPYNEQF
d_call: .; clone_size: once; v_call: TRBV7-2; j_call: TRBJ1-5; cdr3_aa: ASSLGVGNQPQH
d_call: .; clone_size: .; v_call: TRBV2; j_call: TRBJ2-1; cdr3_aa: ASSYKLVGSYNEQF
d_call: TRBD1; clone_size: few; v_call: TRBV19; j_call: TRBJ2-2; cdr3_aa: ASRRQGDGGELF
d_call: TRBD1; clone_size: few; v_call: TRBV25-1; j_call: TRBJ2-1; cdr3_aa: ASSESGQEVGEQF
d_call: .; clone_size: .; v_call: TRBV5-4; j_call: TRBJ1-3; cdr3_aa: ASSPNAGNTIY
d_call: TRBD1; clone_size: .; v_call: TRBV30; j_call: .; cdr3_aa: AWSPRAGQGASWYEQY
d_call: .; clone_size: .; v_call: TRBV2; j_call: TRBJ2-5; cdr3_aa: ASSEAPGQETQY
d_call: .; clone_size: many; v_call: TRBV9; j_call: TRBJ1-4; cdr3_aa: ASSEGDREKLF
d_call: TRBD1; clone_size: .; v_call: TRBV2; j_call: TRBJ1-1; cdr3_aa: ASRGREGQGSRTEAF
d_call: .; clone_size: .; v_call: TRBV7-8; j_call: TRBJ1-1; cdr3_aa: ASSLAARSNTEAF
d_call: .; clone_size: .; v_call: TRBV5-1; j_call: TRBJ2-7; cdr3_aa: ASSLAGSRQGDEQY